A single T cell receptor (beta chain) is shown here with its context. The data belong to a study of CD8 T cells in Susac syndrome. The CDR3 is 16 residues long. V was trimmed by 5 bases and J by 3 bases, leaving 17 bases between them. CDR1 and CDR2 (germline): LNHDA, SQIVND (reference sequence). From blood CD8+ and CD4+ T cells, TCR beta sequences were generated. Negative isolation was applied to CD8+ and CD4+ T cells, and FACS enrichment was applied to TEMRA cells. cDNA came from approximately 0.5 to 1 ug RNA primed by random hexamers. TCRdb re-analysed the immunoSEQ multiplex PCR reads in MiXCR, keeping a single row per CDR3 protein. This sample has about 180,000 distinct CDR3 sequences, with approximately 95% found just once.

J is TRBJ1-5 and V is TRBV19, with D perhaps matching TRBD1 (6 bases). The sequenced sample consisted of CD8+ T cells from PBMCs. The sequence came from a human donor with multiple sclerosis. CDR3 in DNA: TGTGCCAGTAGTCCTGGGACATTGCCTTTCAATCAGCCCCAGCATTTT. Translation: CASSPGTLPFNQPQHF. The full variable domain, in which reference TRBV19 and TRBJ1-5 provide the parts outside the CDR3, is DGGITQSPKYLFRKEGQNVTLSCEQNLNHDAMYWYRQDPGQGLRLIYYSQIVNDFQKGDIAEGYSVSREKKESFPLTVTSAQKNPTAFYLCASSPGTLPFNQPQHFGDGTRLSIL.